This TCR beta chain emerged from a study of breast tumors, draining lymph nodes, adjacent tissues (dated by TCRdb to 2015 to 2016). Context from the whole study: TCR beta repertoires were compared across tumor, adjacent nontumor tissue and axillary lymph nodes obtained from breast cancer patients. The study was designed to assess the relationships and possible T-cell exchange between tumor, surrounding tissue and draining lymph node repertoires in human breast cancer. Summary of the overall study and its limitations: Rather than being directly demonstrated, the conclusion that tumor T cells originate in lymph nodes was presented as consistent with a hypothesis. In luminal-like breast cancer, tumor and nontumor tissue repertoires resembled each other significantly more than in basal-like breast cancer. The data were judged consistent with most tumor T cells deriving from the lymph node and then expanding within tumor tissue. Tumor T-cell repertoires showed less diversity than lymph node repertoires and more diversity than nontumor tissue repertoires, and tumor T-cell repertoires showed preferential V and J gene usage.

Sequenced using an Illumina HiSeq 2000. TCR beta chain libraries were generated by multiplex PCR amplification. High-throughput sequencing was used to analyze the amplified TCR beta chain products. TCRdb reworked the public reads: Q25 trimming with fastp, MiXCR clone assembly, productive beta chains retained. Duplicate CDR3 protein sequences are folded into a single record with the most common DNA and genes. In this sample the table shows 200,000 to 300,000 distinct CDR3 sequences, around 30% of which occur a single time. The ten top clones hold 1.1% of the sample. The axillary draining lymph nodes of breast cancer patients were the source of the lymph node samples. CDR1 is given as SGHRS and CDR2 as YFSETQ, both from the germline V gene. Its CDR3 holds 15 amino acids, cysteine through phenylalanine. Only CDR3 DNA is held: 45 bases, read in frame from base 1. V is shortened by 4 bases, J by 6 bases, and the region joining them spans 20 bases.

This clonotype appeared many times. Its binding antigen is unknown. Qualities for individual bases were not recorded, and no much larger clone is one base off. The TCR was taken from a female donor with breast cancer. Some clones in this sample may be carry-over from other donors' samples. The chain joins TRBV5-1 to TRBJ2-7, and possibly TRBD2, on 6 matching bases. Source material: axillary lymph node tissue. DNA sequence: TGCGCCAGCAGCCAGACTAGTTTGGGAGCTGGCGAGCAGTACTTC. The resulting protein is CASSQTSLGAGEQYF.